What follows describes a single T cell receptor beta chain. This record belongs to a study of T cell clonotyping in hematopoietic cell transplantation. Time point denoted: recipient sample about 28 days before transplant, after cytoreduction. TCRdb's table, derived via immunoSEQ multiplex PCR, lists solely in-frame clones and lacks some. The sample contains about 6,500 clones, less than 98% of which appear only once. The CDR3 is made up of 14 amino acids. The V end was cut by 4 bases, the J end by 2 bases, with 6 bases between. Germline lookup yields CDR1 SNHLY and CDR2 FYNNEI. The rearrangement links TRBV2 to TRBJ2-6; D remains unclear. The sequencing here drew on peripheral blood mononuclear cells, taken before stem cell transplant. The clonotype comes from a man in his 70s with acute myeloid leukemia. Some clones in this sample may be carry-over from other donors' samples. The CDR3: CASSALAGANVLTF. CDR3 nucleotide sequence: TGTGCCAGCAGTGCCCTGGCTGGGGCCAACGTCCTGACTTTC.